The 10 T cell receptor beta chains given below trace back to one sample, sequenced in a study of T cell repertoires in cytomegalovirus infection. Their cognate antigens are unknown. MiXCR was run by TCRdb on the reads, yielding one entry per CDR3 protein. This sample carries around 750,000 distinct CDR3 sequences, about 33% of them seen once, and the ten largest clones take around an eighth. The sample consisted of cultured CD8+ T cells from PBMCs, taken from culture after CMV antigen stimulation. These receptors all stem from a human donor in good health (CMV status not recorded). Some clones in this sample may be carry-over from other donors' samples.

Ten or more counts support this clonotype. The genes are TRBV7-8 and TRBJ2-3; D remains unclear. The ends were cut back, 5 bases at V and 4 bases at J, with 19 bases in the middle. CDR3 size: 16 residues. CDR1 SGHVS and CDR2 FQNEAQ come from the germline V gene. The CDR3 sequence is CASSLIPPLGADTQYF. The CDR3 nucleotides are TGTGCCAGCAGCCTTATACCACCGCTGGGCGCAGATACGCAGTATTTT.

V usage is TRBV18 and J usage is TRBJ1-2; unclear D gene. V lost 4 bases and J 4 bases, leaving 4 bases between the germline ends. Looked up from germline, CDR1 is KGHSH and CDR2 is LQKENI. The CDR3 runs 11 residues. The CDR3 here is CASSRAYGYTF. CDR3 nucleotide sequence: TGTGCCAGCTCACGCGCCTATGGCTACACCTTC. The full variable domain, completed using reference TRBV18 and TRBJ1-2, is NAGVMQNPRHLVRRRGQEARLRCSPMKGHSHVYWYRQLPEEGLKFMVYLQKENIIDESGMPKERFSAEFPKEGPSILRIQQVVRGDSAAYFCASSRAYGYTFGSGTRLTVV.

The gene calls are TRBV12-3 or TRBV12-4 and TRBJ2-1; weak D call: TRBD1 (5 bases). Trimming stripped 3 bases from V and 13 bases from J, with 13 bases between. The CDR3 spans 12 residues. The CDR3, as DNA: TGTGCCAGCAGTTTTTCCGGACACAAACAGTTCTTC. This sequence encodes CASSFSGHKQFF.

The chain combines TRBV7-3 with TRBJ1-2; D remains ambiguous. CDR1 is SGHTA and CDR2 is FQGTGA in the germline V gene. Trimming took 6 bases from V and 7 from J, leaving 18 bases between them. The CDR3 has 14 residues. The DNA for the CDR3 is TGTGCCAGCAGTTCCGCCGACAAGGTGCCTGGCTACACCTTC. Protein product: CASSSADKVPGYTF. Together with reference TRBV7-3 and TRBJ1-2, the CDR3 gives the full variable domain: GAGVSQTPSNKVTEKGKYVELRCDPISGHTALYWYRQSLGQGPEFLIYFQGTGAADDSGLPNDRFFAVRPEGSVSTLKIQRTERGDSAVYLCASSSADKVPGYTFGSGTRLTVV.

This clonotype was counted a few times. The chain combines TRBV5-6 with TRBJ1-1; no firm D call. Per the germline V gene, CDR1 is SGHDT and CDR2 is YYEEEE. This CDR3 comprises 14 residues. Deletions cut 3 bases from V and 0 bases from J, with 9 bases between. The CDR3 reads CASSYGVVNTEAFF. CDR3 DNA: TGTGCCAGCAGCTACGGAGTCGTGAACACTGAAGCTTTCTTT.

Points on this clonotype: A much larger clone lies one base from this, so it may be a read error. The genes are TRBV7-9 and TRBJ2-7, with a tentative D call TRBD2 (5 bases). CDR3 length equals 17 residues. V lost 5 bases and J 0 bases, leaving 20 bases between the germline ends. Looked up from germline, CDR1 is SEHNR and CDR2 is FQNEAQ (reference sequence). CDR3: CASSARPRAIFSYEQYF. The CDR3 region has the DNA TGTGCCAGCAGCGCCCGTCCGAGGGCGATTTTCTCCTACGAGCAGTACTTC.

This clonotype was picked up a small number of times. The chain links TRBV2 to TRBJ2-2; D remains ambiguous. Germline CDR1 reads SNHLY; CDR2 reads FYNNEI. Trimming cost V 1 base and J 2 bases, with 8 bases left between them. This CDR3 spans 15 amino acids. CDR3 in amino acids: CASSEDVRNTGELFF. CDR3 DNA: TGTGCCAGCAGTGAAGATGTCAGAAACACCGGGGAGCTGTTTTTT.

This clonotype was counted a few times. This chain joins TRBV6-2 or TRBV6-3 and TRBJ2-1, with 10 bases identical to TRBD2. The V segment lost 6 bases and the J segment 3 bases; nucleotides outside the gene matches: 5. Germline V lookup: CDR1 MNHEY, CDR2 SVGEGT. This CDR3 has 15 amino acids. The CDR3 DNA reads TGTGCCAGCAGGCATAGCGGGGGGATCTACAATGAGCAGTTCTTC. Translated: CASRHSGGIYNEQFF.

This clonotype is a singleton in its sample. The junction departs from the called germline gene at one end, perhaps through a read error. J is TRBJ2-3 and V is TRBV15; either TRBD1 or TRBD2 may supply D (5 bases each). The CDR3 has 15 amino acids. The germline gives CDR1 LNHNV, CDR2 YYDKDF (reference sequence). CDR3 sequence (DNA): TGTGCCACCAGGAGAGGGGAATTTAGCACAGATACGCAGTATTTT. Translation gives CATRRGEFSTDTQYF.

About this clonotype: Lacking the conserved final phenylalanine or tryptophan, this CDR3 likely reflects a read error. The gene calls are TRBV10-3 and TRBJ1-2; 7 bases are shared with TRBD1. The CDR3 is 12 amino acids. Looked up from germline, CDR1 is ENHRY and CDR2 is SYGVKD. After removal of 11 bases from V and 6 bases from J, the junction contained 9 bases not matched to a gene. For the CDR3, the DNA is TGTGCCTCGAGACAGGGTCCTGATGGCTACACCCTC. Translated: CASRQGPDGYTL.